Following are 31 T cell receptor beta chains from one sample sequenced in a study of blood T cell repertoires in COVID-19. Produced via immunoSEQ multiplex PCR; TCRdb's table is partial and in-frame only. This sample has tens of thousands of clones, with 60% to 80% found just once. The sample consisted of peripheral blood. The receptors come from an older man with acute or convalescent COVID-19.

This clone appeared once. The J gene is TRBJ1-2, the V gene TRBV9; 7 bases are shared with TRBD1. CDR1 is SGDLS and CDR2 is YYNGEE in the germline V gene. The CDR3 totals 15 residues. V lost 0 bases and J lost 6; bases outside the gene matches: 8. The DNA of the CDR3 is TGTGCCAGCAGCGTAGGCAGGGGGGTATCAGATGGCTACACCTTC. Translation: CASSVGRGVSDGYTF.

This chain links TRBV7-9 with TRBJ1-2; no firm D call. V lost 5 bases and J lost 4, with 17 bases in between. The CDR3 covers 15 residues. Germline assignment: CDR1 SEHNR and CDR2 FQNEAQ (reference sequence). This chain's CDR3 is CASSATAKPLYGYTF. The CDR3 DNA is TGTGCCAGCAGCGCAACAGCTAAACCCCTCTATGGCTACACCTTC. Full variable domain (outside the CDR3, taken from reference TRBV7-9 and TRBJ1-2): DTGVSQNPRHKITKRGQNVTFRCDPISEHNRLYWYRQTLGQGPEFLTYFQNEAQLEKSRLLSDRFSAERPKGSFSTLEIQRTEQGDSAMYLCASSATAKPLYGYTFGSGTRLTVV.

The CDR3 DNA is TGTGCCAGCAGTTACCCACTTGGACAGGGGGCGAAAGATACGCAGTATTTT. It codes for CASSYPLGQGAKDTQYF. J is TRBJ2-3 and V is TRBV6-2 or TRBV6-3, with 11 positions matching TRBD1. Per germline, CDR1 MNHEY and CDR2 SVGEGT. After removal of 2 bases from V and 5 bases from J, the junction contained 9 bases not matched to a gene. The CDR3 is made up of 17 amino acids.

The V call is TRBV4-2, the J call TRBJ2-2; D remains unclear. This CDR3 is 18 amino acids long. Trimming removed 1 base from V and 0 bases from J, with 15 bases in between. Germline CDR1 is LGHNA and CDR2 is YNFKEQ. CDR3 sequence (DNA): TGTGCCAGCAGCCAAGTGGTTGGAGCTCGACCGAACACCGGGGAGCTGTTTTTT. Translation gives CASSQVVGARPNTGELFF.

This clone has more than one count but fewer than ten. J is TRBJ2-7 and V is TRBV11-1; TRBD1 aligns across 8 bases. Losses at the gene ends were 0 bases for V and 3 bases for J; bases not matched to a gene: 10. Germline CDR1 reads SGHAT; CDR2 reads FQDESV (reference sequence). CDR3 length: 17 residues. The CDR3 DNA sequence: TGTGCCAGCAGCTTAGCGCAGCGTCCAGGGGGCATCTACGAGCAGTACTTC. It codes for CASSLAQRPGGIYEQYF.

This chain joins TRBV21-1 and TRBJ2-3; the table calls TRBD2, which could not be checked here. TRBV21-1 is given as a pseudogene. This CDR3 has 17 residues. The CDR3: CASSKELAGATEDTQYF. CDR3 bases: TGTGCCAGCAGCAAAGAACTAGCGGGGGCGACGGAGGATACGCAGTATTTT.

This sequence joins TRBV3-1 (or the pseudogene TRBV3-2) and TRBJ1-5; TRBD1 agrees at 7 bases. The CDR3 is 14 residues long. CDR1 is LGHDT, CDR2 YNNKEL, per germline (reference sequence). Losses at the gene ends were 4 bases for V and 1 base for J; bases not matched to a gene: 1. CDR3 coding DNA: TGTGCCAGCAGCCGGACAGGAAGCAATCAGCCCCAGCATTTT. This sequence encodes CASSRTGSNQPQHF.

The chain has TRBV7-9 and TRBJ1-2; 9 nucleotides align to TRBD1. V shed 8 bases and J 4 bases; nucleotides not matched to a gene: 5. This CDR3 region has 13 residues. Germline CDR1 reads SEHNR; CDR2 reads FQNEAQ (reference sequence). The DNA of the CDR3 is TGTGCCAGCGCGGACAGGGGAGGCTATGGCTACACCTTC. Amino acids: CASADRGGYGYTF.

V usage is TRBV7-9 and J usage is TRBJ2-5, with D perhaps TRBD2 (5 bases). The V end was cut by 5 bases, the J end by 4 bases, with 17 bases between. This CDR3 region has 15 residues. Germline lookup yields CDR1 SEHNR and CDR2 FQNEAQ (reference sequence). The CDR3 reads CASSPQRGPRETQYF. The CDR3 bases are TGTGCCAGCAGCCCTCAACGAGGGCCGCGAGAGACCCAGTACTTC.

The chain recombines TRBV6-5 with TRBJ1-2; 9 bases are shared with TRBD1. The CDR3 consists of 13 residues. Germline values: CDR1 MNHEY, CDR2 SVGAGI. J lost 2 bases, V lost 8 bases, and 3 bases had no gene match. Here the CDR3 DNA reads TGTGCCAGCTCGGGACAGGGAAACTATGGCTACACCTTC. It is translated as CASSGQGNYGYTF.

This clone occurred a few times. CDR3 loop: CASSQRTGLNTEAFF. CDR3 in DNA: TGCGCCAGCAGCCAGAGGACAGGGCTAAACACTGAAGCTTTCTTT. The chain recombines TRBV4-1 with TRBJ1-1; the match to TRBD1 covers 8 bases. Germline V gives CDR1 MGHRA, CDR2 YSYEKL. The CDR3 spans 15 residues. After removal of 3 bases from V and 2 bases from J, the junction contained 5 bases not matched to a gene.

The chain employs TRBV11-2 and TRBJ2-5, with TRBD1 identical over 11 bases. CDR3 length: 16 amino acids. J gave up 1 base and V 3 bases, and 4 bases lay outside the gene matches. Germline V gives CDR1 SGHAT, CDR2 FQNNGV. CDR3 coding DNA: TGTGCCAGCAGCTTTTTTGGGACAGGGGGCCAAGAGACCCAGTACTTC. This codes for CASSFFGTGGQETQYF.

The genes are TRBV24-1 and TRBJ2-7; a possible D gene is TRBD1 (5 bases). This CDR3 is 13 amino acids long. V lost 0 bases and J 7 bases, leaving 9 bases between the germline ends. Germline V gene sequence: CDR1 KGHDR, CDR2 SFDVKD. CDR3 amino acids: CATSDLRQREQYF. The CDR3 nucleotides read TGTGCCACCAGTGATTTGCGACAGAGGGAGCAGTACTTC.

The rearrangement links TRBV7-9 to TRBJ1-1, with D maybe TRBD1 (6 bases). The V end was cut by 5 bases, the J end by 1 base, with 17 bases between. The V gene's germline CDR1 is SEHNR and CDR2 FQNEAQ (reference sequence). The length of the CDR3 is 16 residues. The CDR3 DNA is TGTGCCAGCAGCGCCGATAGACAGGCAACGAACACTGAAGCTTTCTTT. This gives the protein CASSADRQATNTEAFF. Full variable domain (outside the CDR3, taken from reference TRBV7-9 and TRBJ1-1): DTGVSQNPRHKITKRGQNVTFRCDPISEHNRLYWYRQTLGQGPEFLTYFQNEAQLEKSRLLSDRFSAERPKGSFSTLEIQRTEQGDSAMYLCASSADRQATNTEAFFGQGTRLTVV.

This clone has a count of ten or more. This chain joins TRBV6-2 or TRBV6-3 and TRBJ1-6, with 9 bases matching TRBD1. The CDR3 is 18 amino acids. V was pared by 3 bases and J by 1 base, with 7 bases of the junction left unmatched. Germline CDR1 MNHEY, CDR2 SVGEGT. The DNA of the CDR3 is TGTGCCAGCAGTTATGGACAGGGGAGGATTTCCTATAATTCACCCCTCCACTTT. It specifies CASSYGQGRISYNSPLHF.

The chain has TRBV5-5 and TRBJ1-1; no clear D gene. This CDR3 region has 15 residues. Germline assignment: CDR1 SGHKS and CDR2 YYEKEE (reference sequence). Trimming stripped 2 bases from V and 2 bases from J, with 13 bases between. This CDR3 reads CASSFLRHSNTEAFF. The CDR3 coding sequence is TGTGCCAGCAGCTTTCTCAGACACTCTAACACTGAAGCTTTCTTT.

Notes on this clone: A read error may account for a junction end that differs from germline. This chain uses TRBV6-5 with TRBJ2-1; tentative D call: TRBD1 (5 bases). Germline V gene data show CDR1 as MNHEY and CDR2 as SVGAGI. The CDR3 sequence is 13 residues long. CDR3 amino acids: CASSKGSSNEQFF. CDR3 in DNA: TGTGCCAGCAGTAAGGGGTCCTCCAATGAGCAGTTCTTC.

This chain joins TRBV4-1 and TRBJ1-5; 10 bases match TRBD1. With 4 bases clipped from V and 6 bases from J, the junction kept 6 bases outside the gene matches. The CDR3 is 15 amino acids. The germline gives CDR1 MGHRA, CDR2 YSYEKL. CDR3 in DNA: TGCGCCAGCAGCCGGGACAGGGGTATTGGTCAGCCCCAGCATTTT. Its protein product is CASSRDRGIGQPQHF.

The chain combines TRBV18 with TRBJ2-4, with no clear D. V lost 0 bases and J 1 base, leaving 7 bases between the germline ends. The CDR3 has 15 amino acids. Germline CDR1 and CDR2: KGHSH and LQKENI. This CDR3 is CASSPPSGAKNIQYF. In nucleotides, the CDR3 is TGTGCCAGCTCACCACCGTCAGGCGCCAAAAACATTCAGTACTTC.

The chain joins TRBV27 to TRBJ2-7, with TRBD2 matching 8 bases. The CDR3 spans 18 residues. Germline CDR1 and CDR2: MNHEY and SMNVEV (reference sequence). J gave up 3 bases and V 4 bases, and 17 bases lay outside the gene matches. CDR3 sequence: CASSSQLRGGSKGYEQYF. The CDR3 bases are TGTGCCAGCAGTTCACAGCTCCGCGGGGGGTCCAAGGGCTACGAGCAGTACTTC.

This chain links TRBV7-9 with TRBJ1-2; 11 positions agree with TRBD1. With 1 base clipped from V and 7 bases from J, the junction kept 2 bases outside the gene matches. Germline lookup yields CDR1 SEHNR and CDR2 FQNEAQ (reference sequence). The CDR3 extends over 14 amino acids. The DNA for the CDR3 is TGTGCCAGCAGCTTAGGGACAGGGGGCTCTGGCTACACCTTC. This encodes CASSLGTGGSGYTF.

The V call is TRBV2, the J call TRBJ2-5; 8 nucleotides agree with TRBD2. The junction had 6 bases not matched to a gene; V was cut back by 4 bases and J by 5 bases. The CDR3 extends over 14 amino acids. Germline CDR1 SNHLY, CDR2 FYNNEI. Written as DNA, the CDR3 is TGTGCCAGCAGTGGTAGGCTAGCGGGTGAGACCCAGTACTTC. Protein product: CASSGRLAGETQYF.

This chain joins TRBV18 and TRBJ1-1, with 10 bases identical to TRBD1. Germline V CDR1 and CDR2: KGHSH, LQKENI. Trimming took 3 bases from V and 1 from J; bases not matched to a gene: 8. CDR3 length: 17 amino acids. The CDR3 spells CASSPRQGAAGNTEAFF. The DNA for the CDR3 is TGTGCCAGCTCACCCAGACAGGGGGCAGCTGGGAACACTGAAGCTTTCTTT.

The gene calls are TRBV28 and TRBJ2-4; no clear D gene. The germline V and J ends were trimmed by 6 bases and 1 base, with 16 bases remaining between them. The CDR3 covers 16 residues. Germline-derived CDR1 and CDR2 are MDHEN and SYDVKM. The CDR3: CASSLGGKRAKNIQYF. The CDR3 nucleotides are TGTGCCAGCAGCCTCGGCGGCAAAAGGGCCAAAAACATTCAGTACTTC.

The genes are TRBV2 and TRBJ1-3, with 8 bases matching TRBD1. The CDR3 is made up of 15 amino acids. J gave up 2 bases and V 3 bases, and 3 bases lay outside the gene matches. Germline V CDR1 and CDR2: SNHLY, FYNNEI. The CDR3 DNA follows: TGTGCCAGCAGTGATAAACAGGGGGCTGGAAACACCATATATTTT. It translates to CASSDKQGAGNTIYF.

The chain couples TRBV5-1 to TRBJ2-7, with 8 bases that match TRBD2. This CDR3 region has 14 residues. Germline CDR1 and CDR2: SGHRS and YFSETQ. V trimming: 2 bases; J trimming: 3 bases; junction bases outside the gene matches: 4. The CDR3 DNA is TGCGCCAGCAGCTTTAGCGGGGTTAACTACGAGCAGTACTTC. This gives the protein CASSFSGVNYEQYF.

The chain links TRBV18 to TRBJ2-7, with 7 nucleotides matching TRBD1. CDR1 and CDR2 from the germline V gene are KGHSH and LQKENI. The CDR3 consists of 15 residues. After removal of 3 bases from V and 3 bases from J, the junction contained 8 bases not matched to a gene. In nucleotides, the CDR3 is TGTGCCAGCTCACCCGGGGCAGGGGGTAACTACGAGCAGTACTTC. It is translated as CASSPGAGGNYEQYF. Supplemented by reference TRBV18 and TRBJ2-7, the full variable domain reads NAGVMQNPRHLVRRRGQEARLRCSPMKGHSHVYWYRQLPEEGLKFMVYLQKENIIDESGMPKERFSAEFPKEGPSILRIQQVVRGDSAAYFCASSPGAGGNYEQYFGPGTRLTVT.

The chain carries TRBV10-3 and TRBJ1-1; TRBD1 agrees at 11 bases. CDR3 length: 15 residues. J lost 4 bases, V lost 10 bases, and 11 bases had no gene match. Germline CDR1 reads ENHRY; CDR2 reads SYGVKD. DNA for the CDR3: TGTGCCACCCGTCGCGGGACAGGGGGTCTCACTGAAGCTTTCTTT. Translating gives CATRRGTGGLTEAFF.

CDR3 in amino acids: CASTPAFANSPLHF. CDR3 nucleotides: TGTGCCAGCACCCCCGCGTTTGCAAATTCACCCCTCCACTTT. V gene TRBV27 combines with J gene TRBJ1-6; D uncertain. CDR3 length: 14 amino acids. V lost 7 bases and J lost 7, with 14 bases in between. CDR1 is MNHEY and CDR2 is SMNVEV in the germline V gene (reference sequence).

The rearrangement uses TRBV9 and TRBJ1-2, with TRBD1 matching 8 bases. V shed 2 bases and J 5 bases; nucleotides not matched to a gene: 8. Germline V lookup: CDR1 SGDLS, CDR2 YYNGEE. The CDR3 is 15 residues long. CDR3 DNA: TGTGCCAGCAGCGTCCTACAGACAGGGGAATATGGCTACACCTTC. This codes for CASSVLQTGEYGYTF.

The chain has TRBV6-2 or TRBV6-3 and TRBJ2-1; 7 bases map to TRBD1. CDR1 and CDR2 from the germline V gene are MNHEY and SVGEGT. V lost 3 bases to trimming and J lost 7 bases; unmatched junction nucleotides: 9. This CDR3 has 15 amino acids. CDR3 sequence reads: CASSYLGQVGNEQFF. The CDR3 DNA reads as TGTGCCAGCAGTTATCTTGGACAGGTCGGGAATGAGCAGTTCTTC.